These T cell receptor beta chains were read from a single sample in a study of blood T cell repertoires in COVID-19. Here immunoSEQ multiplex PCR was the method, and the copy in TCRdb shows in-frame clones only, minus some. The sample records 290,000 or so clones, 86% being singletons. Sequenced: PBMCs or T cells enriched from blood (not recorded which). These TCRs come from a woman younger than 30 who had recovered from COVID-19. Both conserved end residues are part of each CDR3. The order of the fields is clone size, J gene, D gene, V gene, CDR3 DNA, CDR3 protein. The D gene is left open where the match is weak. Clone size appears in some rows only: once, few, many, or a class for an expanded clone.

NA	TRBJ2-7	TRBD1	TRBV2	TGTGCCAGCAGAAGACAGGGTAGCTACGAGCAGTACTTC	CASRRQGSYEQYF
NA	TRBJ1-1	NA	TRBV10-3	TGTGCCATCAGTGATGTCACTACGAACACTGAAGCTTTCTTT	CAISDVTTNTEAFF
NA	TRBJ1-4	NA	TRBV19	TGTGCCAGTAGTCCCGCGGGGGAAAAACTGTTTTTT	CASSPAGEKLFF
NA	TRBJ1-2	TRBD1	TRBV7-2	TGTGCCAGCAGCACCTACGGGACAGGGGGCGACTATGGCTACACCTTC	CASSTYGTGGDYGYTF
NA	TRBJ1-1	NA	TRBV14	TGTGCCAGCAGCCATCAAGAGCACACTGAAGCTTTCTTT	CASSHQEHTEAFF
few	TRBJ1-1	NA	TRBV19	TGTGCCAGTAAGGTGTCAGGGGAGAACACTGAAGCTTTCTTT	CASKVSGENTEAFF
NA	TRBJ2-5	TRBD2	TRBV5-1	TGCGCCAGCAGCCCCCGTATGGCGGGAGAGGGAGAGACCCAGTACTTC	CASSPRMAGEGETQYF
NA	TRBJ2-7	NA	TRBV4-1	TGCGCCAGCAGCCACCTAGGGACGGGGGTCTCCTACGAGCAGTACTTC	CASSHLGTGVSYEQYF
once	TRBJ1-1	NA	TRBV28	TGTGCCAGCAGTCCCGCCCGTTACAGGGAGAACACTGAAGCTTTCTTT	CASSPARYRENTEAFF
NA	TRBJ1-5	NA	TRBV15	TGTGCCACCAGCAGAGATCTTGCGAGAACCCAGCATTTT	CATSRDLARTQHF
NA	TRBJ2-1	NA	TRBV7-2	TGTGCCAGCAGCTTAGCCAGCTCCTACAATGAGCAGTTCTTC	CASSLASSYNEQFF
NA	TRBJ2-7	NA	TRBV6-5	TGTGCCAGCAGTCCGTACGTGGGGGGTACCTACGAGCAGTACTTC	CASSPYVGGTYEQYF
few	TRBJ2-1	NA	TRBV29-1	TGCAGCGTTTTCGGGGACTGGAATGAGCAGTTCTTC	CSVFGDWNEQFF
NA	TRBJ1-4	TRBD1	TRBV5-1	TGCGCCAGCAGCCAGGACAGGATTGCAACTAATGAAAAACTGTTTTTT	CASSQDRIATNEKLFF
NA	TRBJ2-2	NA	TRBV7-2	TGTGCCAGCAGCCCAAGCCTGTTCACCGGGGAGCTGTTTTTT	CASSPSLFTGELFF
NA	TRBJ1-2	NA	TRBV28	TGTGCCAGCAGATCCAAGACAGGAGACTATGGCTACACCTTC	CASRSKTGDYGYTF
NA	TRBJ2-6	NA	TRBV27	TGTGCCAGCAGTTTCTTACAAACTGGGGCCAACGTCCTGACTTTC	CASSFLQTGANVLTF
NA	TRBJ2-1	NA	TRBV29-1	TGCAGCGTTGACATGAGGAATGAGCAGTTCTTC	CSVDMRNEQFF
NA	TRBJ1-2	NA	TRBV25-1	TGTGCCAGCAGTGAACTGGCAGGGTATGGCTACACCTTC	CASSELAGYGYTF
NA	TRBJ1-2	NA	TRBV6-6	TGTGCCAGCAGTCGATCGAGAGGCGGCTACACCTTC	CASSRSRGGYTF
NA	TRBJ2-1	TRBD2	TRBV9	TGTGCCAGCAGCGTAGTAGCTAGCGGGGGGATCAGTGAGCAGTTCTTC	CASSVVASGGISEQFF
NA	TRBJ1-1	TRBD1	TRBV7-8	TGTGCCAGCAGCCGTCGGGACAGGGGCCTGGGGAACACTGAAGCTTTCTTT	CASSRRDRGLGNTEAFF
NA	TRBJ2-7	NA	TRBV12-3/TRBV12-4	TGTGCCAGCAGTTTCGGCAGACTTGGCGAGCAGTACTTC	CASSFGRLGEQYF
NA	TRBJ1-4	TRBD1	TRBV7-9	TGTGCCAGCAGCTCCCCCCTCGACAGGGGCACTAATGAAAAACTGTTTTTT	CASSSPLDRGTNEKLFF
NA	TRBJ1-5	TRBD1	TRBV19	TGTGCCAGTAGTATCGGGGACAGGGCCTTATTGCCCCAGCATTTT	CASSIGDRALLPQHF
once	TRBJ2-7	TRBD2	TRBV5-5	TGTGCCAGCAGCCCCACCCGGGGAGGGGCGGGCTACGAGCAGTACTTC	CASSPTRGGAGYEQYF
many	TRBJ1-2	NA	TRBV19	TGTGCCAGTAGTCTTGCCCCTGAGGCCTATGGCTACACCTTC	CASSLAPEAYGYTF
NA	TRBJ2-3	TRBD2	TRBV4-1	TGCGCCAGCAGCCAAGTGGCGGGACTAGCGGGAGTGGATACGCAGTATTTT	CASSQVAGLAGVDTQYF
NA	TRBJ2-7	TRBD1	TRBV7-9	TGTGCCAGCAGCCCTAGTTCCGGGACAGGGTTCTACGAGCAGTACTTC	CASSPSSGTGFYEQYF
NA	TRBJ1-1	NA	TRBV2	TGTGCCAGCAGTGAGGCGGGCTTGAACACTGAAGCTTTCTTT	CASSEAGLNTEAFF
NA	TRBJ1-3	NA	TRBV15	TGTGCCACCAGCAGATACAGACAGGTCTCTGGAAACACCATATATTTT	CATSRYRQVSGNTIYF
NA	TRBJ2-5	TRBD2	TRBV2	TGTGCCAGCAGCTCCCTTAATGCCGGGCGGGGGGGACAAGAGACCCAGTACTTC	CASSSLNAGRGGQETQYF
NA	TRBJ2-7	TRBD1	TRBV14	TGTGCCAGCAGCCGCTCGGGACAGCGCCCCTACGAGCAGTACTTC	CASSRSGQRPYEQYF
NA	TRBJ1-2	NA	TRBV25-1	TGTGCCAGCAGTGATTCAGTCACTAACTATGGCTACACCTTC	CASSDSVTNYGYTF
NA	TRBJ2-4	NA	TRBV7-6	TGTGCCAGCAGCTTAGCGATAGCGGACACCCCTACTTACTTC	CASSLAIADTPTYF
few	TRBJ1-2	TRBD1	TRBV7-8	TGTGCCAGCAGCTTAGAGTCAACAGGGGGTTATGGCTACACCTTC	CASSLESTGGYGYTF
once	TRBJ2-2	NA	TRBV27	TGTGCCAGCAGTTGGTCTCGGGGTGCGAACACCGGGGAGCTGTTTTTT	CASSWSRGANTGELFF
NA	TRBJ1-5	TRBD1	TRBV18	TGTGCCAGCTCTCAGGAGATAACAGGGGTTGGTCAGCCCCAGCATTTT	CASSQEITGVGQPQHF
NA	TRBJ2-3	NA	TRBV9	TGTGCCAGCAGCGTAATAGGGGCAGATACGCAGTATTTT	CASSVIGADTQYF
once	TRBJ1-2	TRBD1	TRBV19	TGTGCCAGTAGTACTCGACAGGGACCCTATGGCTACACCTTC	CASSTRQGPYGYTF
NA	TRBJ2-7	TRBD2	TRBV9	TGTGCCAGCAGCGTAGGAGCGGGAAACGAGCAGTACTTC	CASSVGAGNEQYF
few	TRBJ1-1	NA	TRBV10-1	TGCGCCAGCAGTGAGTCCTTCACTGAAGCTTTCTTT	CASSESFTEAFF